Shown below are 18 T cell receptor beta chains from a single sample sequenced in a study of human thymus T cells. This table comes from immunoSEQ multiplex PCR, and its TCRdb copy is limited to in-frame clones, with some not included. The sample yields about 130,000 clones, 90% to 95% seen once. Thymic material originated from resections removed in the course of corrective heart surgery. The specimen sequenced was thymus tissue. The receptor set was obtained from a boy younger than two with a congenital heart defect but otherwise immunologically healthy.

This chain uses TRBV9 with TRBJ2-5; D gene ambiguous. There are 13 residues in the CDR3. The V gene's germline CDR1 is SGDLS and CDR2 YYNGEE. V lost 0 bases and J lost 3, with 6 bases in between. CDR3 sequence (DNA): TGTGCCAGCAGCGTAGGGCGTAAAGAGACCCAGTACTTC. Its protein product is CASSVGRKETQYF.

The J gene is TRBJ2-5, the V gene TRBV5-1; D is unresolved. Germline V gene sequence: CDR1 SGHRS, CDR2 YFSETQ. Trimming stripped 4 bases from V and 1 base from J, with 11 bases between. This CDR3 has 14 residues. The CDR3 DNA sequence: TGCGCCAGCAGCCCCTTTGTCGGCCAAGAGACCCAGTACTTC. Its translation: CASSPFVGQETQYF.

The chain employs TRBV6-1 and TRBJ2-7; 9 bases align to TRBD1. V trimming: 8 bases; J trimming: 1 base; junction bases outside the gene matches: 9. Germline lookup yields CDR1 MNHNS and CDR2 SASEGT. The CDR3 length is 15 residues. Written as DNA, the CDR3 is TGTGCCAGCCTACAGTGGGACAGGGTTTCCTACGAGCAGTACTTC. Translation: CASLQWDRVSYEQYF.

This clone showed up just once. The chain carries TRBV4-2 and TRBJ1-6; D is ambiguous. Germline assignment: CDR1 LGHNA and CDR2 YNFKEQ. The CDR3 totals 14 residues. V lost 6 bases and J 4 bases, leaving 10 bases between the germline ends. The CDR3 DNA follows: TGTGCCAGCAGTTCCGGGATGTATAATTCACCCCTCCACTTT. This sequence encodes CASSSGMYNSPLHF.

The CDR3 DNA reads as TGTGCCAGCAGCGGACAGGGGCGAAACACCATATATTTT. Translation: CASSGQGRNTIYF. The chain links TRBV9 to TRBJ1-3, with TRBD1 matching 8 bases. Unmatched junction bases numbered 1, after V lost 3 bases and J lost 5 bases. The CDR3 totals 13 residues. CDR1 is SGDLS, CDR2 YYNGEE, per germline.

The chain recombines TRBV5-1 with TRBJ1-2, with 7 bases lining up with TRBD1. The germline V gene encodes CDR1 SGHRS and CDR2 YFSETQ. The trim removed 4 bases at V and 3 bases at J, leaving 6 bases unmatched. This CDR3 has 14 residues. The CDR3 nucleotides are TGCGCCAGCAGCACGCGGACAGGCCACTATGGCTACACCTTC. It yields the protein CASSTRTGHYGYTF. The full variable domain, rest sourced from reference TRBV5-1 and TRBJ1-2, is KAGVTQTPRYLIKTRGQQVTLSCSPISGHRSVSWYQQTPGQGLQFLFEYFSETQRNKGNFPGRFSGRQFSNSRSEMNVSTLELGDSALYLCASSTRTGHYGYTFGSGTRLTVV.

The CDR3 DNA reads TGCGCCAGCAGCCAAGAGGAACAGGGGGCAGATACGCAGTATTTT. Its protein product is CASSQEEQGADTQYF. The chain combines TRBV4-1 with TRBJ2-3; 8 nucleotides match TRBD1. The CDR3 is made up of 15 amino acids. V shed 0 bases, J shed 4 bases, and the junction held 3 bases outside the gene matches. From germline, CDR1 is MGHRA and CDR2 YSYEKL.

The chain joins TRBV7-9 to TRBJ2-2; 11 bases are shared with TRBD2. The V gene end was trimmed by 5 bases and the J gene end by 1 base; junction bases not matched to a gene: 12. This CDR3 region has 19 residues. Germline CDR1 and CDR2: SEHNR and FQNEAQ (reference sequence). CDR3 sequence (DNA): TGTGCCAGCAGCCGAGATCTAGCGGGGGGCGCTCAGAACACCGGGGAGCTGTTTTTT. This encodes CASSRDLAGGAQNTGELFF.

The table lists this clone with a count of one. The chain employs TRBV4-3 and TRBJ2-7; D unclear. Trimming took 0 bases from V and 1 from J, leaving 13 bases between them. The V gene's germline CDR1 is LGHNA and CDR2 YSLEER. There are 16 residues in the CDR3. CDR3 coding DNA: TGCGCCAGCAGCCAAGATCTTAGGAGTTTATCCTACGAGCAGTACTTC. Its translation is CASSQDLRSLSYEQYF.

V gene TRBV28 combines with J gene TRBJ1-3; tentative D call: TRBD1 (6 bases). Germline CDR1 MDHEN, CDR2 SYDVKM. This CDR3 spans 16 amino acids. V lost 8 bases and J lost 8, with 25 bases in between. In nucleotides, the CDR3 is TGTGCCAGCGGGGGGAGGACAGTGGTCCGCCGAGACACCATATATTTT. Translating gives CASGGRTVVRRDTIYF.

The chain carries TRBV15 and TRBJ2-3; D is uncertain. The V end lost 0 bases, the J end lost 4 bases, and 20 bases lay between the germline ends. Germline CDR1 LNHNV, CDR2 YYDKDF (reference sequence). The CDR3 spans 18 residues. CDR3 sequence: CATSRDSVRAPPPDTQYF. As DNA, the CDR3 is TGTGCCACCAGCAGAGACTCGGTACGGGCTCCCCCCCCAGATACGCAGTATTTT.

V gene TRBV29-1 combines with J gene TRBJ1-2, with 9 bases aligning to TRBD1. The V gene end was trimmed by 3 bases and the J gene end by 4 bases; junction bases not matched to a gene: 3. The CDR3 extends over 13 amino acids. Germline V lookup: CDR1 SQVTM, CDR2 ANQGSEA. CDR3 DNA sequence: TGCAGCGTTGACCTGACAGGGGGCTATGGCTACACCTTC. It translates to CSVDLTGGYGYTF.

The chain employs TRBV4-3 and TRBJ2-1; 8 bases match TRBD2. Germline loops: CDR1 LGHNA, CDR2 YSLEER. Trimming cost V 0 bases and J 12 bases; bases outside gene matches: 4. This CDR3 spans 13 amino acids. In DNA form, the CDR3 reads TGCGCCAGCAGCCAAGATCAGCTAGCGGGGCAGTTCTTC. Translated: CASSQDQLAGQFF.

This clone was seen more than once but under ten times. This chain uses TRBV28 with TRBJ1-1, with a tentative D call TRBD1 (6 bases). This CDR3 has 14 amino acids. V was shortened by 8 bases and J by 1 base, with 14 bases between the two germline ends. The germline CDR1 and CDR2 sequences are MDHEN and SYDVKM. The CDR3: CASGAGTKNTEAFF. CDR3 nucleotide sequence: TGTGCCAGCGGTGCCGGGACAAAGAACACTGAAGCTTTCTTT.

This clone was found a few times. This rearrangement joins TRBV4-3 to TRBJ2-2; 9 bases fit TRBD2. CDR1 is LGHNA and CDR2 is YSLEER in the germline V gene. The V segment lost 0 bases and the J segment 7 bases; nucleotides outside the gene matches: 12. The CDR3 runs 18 residues. CDR3 nucleotides: TGCGCCAGCAGCCAAGATTGTTTCGAGCGGGGGGTTATCGGGGAGCTGTTTTTT. Amino acids: CASSQDCFERGVIGELFF.

As to this clone: A junction boundary mismatches the germline segment, possibly from a read error. The gene calls are TRBV4-2 and TRBJ2-7; TRBD2 matches 7 bases. The germline gives CDR1 LGHNA, CDR2 YNFKEQ. This CDR3 region has 15 residues. CDR3 bases: TGTGCCAGCAGCCAGAGTACTAGCGTCTACTACGGGCAGTACTTC. As protein: CASSQSTSVYYGQYF.

The CDR3 here is CASSLNRTSPLHF. The CDR3 bases are TGTGCCAGCAGTTTGAATAGGACTTCACCCCTCCACTTT. The V call is TRBV6-5, the J call TRBJ1-6; D ambiguous. CDR1 MNHEY and CDR2 SVGAGI come from the germline V gene. This CDR3 has 13 residues. V lost 4 bases, J lost 9 bases, and 10 bases lay in between.

As regards this clone: The junction departs from germline at one end; a sequencing error may be responsible. This rearrangement joins TRBV30 to TRBJ2-2; possibly TRBD1 or TRBD2 for D (5 bases each). The V gene's germline CDR1 is GTSNPN and CDR2 SVGIG (reference sequence). The CDR3 contains 14 residues. The CDR3 nucleotides are TGTGCCTGGCGTGTAGGCAGGGACGACGGGGAGCTGTTTTTT. Protein sequence: CAWRVGRDDGELFF.